The text below deals with one T cell receptor beta chain. The antigen is unknown. The sample is drawn from a study of T cell repertoires in ileal Crohn's disease. For the study at large: 30% to 40% were active smokers at surgery; median disease duration was almost 8 years. The study's findings and limits: Every patient over 26.8% clonality showed endoscopic recurrence.

Germline V gives CDR1 SGHAT, CDR2 FQNNGV. Trimming removed 0 bases from V and 3 bases from J, with 6 bases in between. The CDR3 is 13 amino acids. Time point: neoterminal ileum biopsy at postoperative endoscopy, about 6 months after surgery. TCRdb's table, derived via immunoSEQ multiplex PCR, lists solely in-frame clones and lacks some. The data contain tens of thousands of clones, around nine tenths of them singletons. This chain joins TRBV11-2 and TRBJ2-7; D is ambiguous. Input material: ileal tissue. The TCR sequence derives from an adult with Crohn's disease. The CDR3 region is CASSLESSYEQYF. The CDR3 coding sequence is TGTGCCAGCAGCTTAGAAAGTAGCTACGAGCAGTACTTC.